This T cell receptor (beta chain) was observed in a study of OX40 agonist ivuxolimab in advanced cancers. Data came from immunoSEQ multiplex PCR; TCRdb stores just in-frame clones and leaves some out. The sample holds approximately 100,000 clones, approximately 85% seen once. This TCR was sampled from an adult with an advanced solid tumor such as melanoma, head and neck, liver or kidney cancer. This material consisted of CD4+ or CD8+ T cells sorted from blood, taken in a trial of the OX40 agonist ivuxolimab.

The CDR3 loop reads CASSVQGDNSYEQYF. The CDR3, as DNA: TGTGCCAGCAGCGTACAGGGTGATAACTCCTACGAGCAGTACTTC. The genes are TRBV9 and TRBJ2-7; D may be TRBD1 (5 bases). V was cut by 1 base and J by 0 bases, with 11 bases left in between. Germline CDR1 and CDR2: SGDLS and YYNGEE. The CDR3 length is 15 residues.